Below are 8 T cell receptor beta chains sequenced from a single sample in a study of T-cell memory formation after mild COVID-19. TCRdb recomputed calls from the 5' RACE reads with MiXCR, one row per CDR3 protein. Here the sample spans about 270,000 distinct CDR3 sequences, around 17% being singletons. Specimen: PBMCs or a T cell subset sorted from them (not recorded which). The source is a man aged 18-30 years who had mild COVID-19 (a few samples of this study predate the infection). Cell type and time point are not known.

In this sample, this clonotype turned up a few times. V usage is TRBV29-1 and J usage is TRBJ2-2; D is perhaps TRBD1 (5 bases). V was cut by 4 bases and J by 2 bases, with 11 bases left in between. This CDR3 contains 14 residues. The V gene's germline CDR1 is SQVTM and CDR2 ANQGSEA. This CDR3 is CSVVEQGNTGELFF. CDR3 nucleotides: TGCAGCGTTGTGGAGCAGGGAAACACCGGGGAGCTGTTTTTT.

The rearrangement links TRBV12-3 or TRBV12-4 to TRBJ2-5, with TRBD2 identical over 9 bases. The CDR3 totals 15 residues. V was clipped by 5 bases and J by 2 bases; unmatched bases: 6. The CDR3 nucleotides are TGTGCCAGCAGTCCCCCCAGCGGGGGGCAAGAGACCCAGTACTTC. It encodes CASSPPSGGQETQYF.

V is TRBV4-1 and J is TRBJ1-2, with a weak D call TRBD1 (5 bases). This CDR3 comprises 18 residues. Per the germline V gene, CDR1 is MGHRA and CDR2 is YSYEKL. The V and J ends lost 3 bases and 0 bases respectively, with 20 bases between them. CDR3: CASSHQGRTPTTNYGYTF. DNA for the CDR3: TGCGCCAGCAGCCACCAGGGAAGGACACCTACAACTAACTATGGCTACACCTTC.

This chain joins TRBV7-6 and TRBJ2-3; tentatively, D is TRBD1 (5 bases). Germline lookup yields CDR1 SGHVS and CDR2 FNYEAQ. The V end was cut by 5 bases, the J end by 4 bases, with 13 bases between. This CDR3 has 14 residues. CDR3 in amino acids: CASSRTPRADTQYF. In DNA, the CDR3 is TGTGCCAGCAGCCGCACGCCCAGGGCAGATACGCAGTATTTT.

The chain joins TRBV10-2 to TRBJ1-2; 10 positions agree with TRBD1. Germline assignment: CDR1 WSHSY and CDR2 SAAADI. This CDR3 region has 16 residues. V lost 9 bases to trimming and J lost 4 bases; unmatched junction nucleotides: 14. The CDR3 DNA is TGCGCCAGTACCACCGGGACAGGGGCCACCGTCTATGGCTACACCTTC. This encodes CASTTGTGATVYGYTF.

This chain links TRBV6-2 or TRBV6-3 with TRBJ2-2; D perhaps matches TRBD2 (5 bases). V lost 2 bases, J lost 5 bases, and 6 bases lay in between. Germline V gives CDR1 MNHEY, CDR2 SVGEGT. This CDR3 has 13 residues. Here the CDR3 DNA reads TGTGCCAGCAGTTACCAGCGGACCGGGGAGCTGTTTTTT. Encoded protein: CASSYQRTGELFF.

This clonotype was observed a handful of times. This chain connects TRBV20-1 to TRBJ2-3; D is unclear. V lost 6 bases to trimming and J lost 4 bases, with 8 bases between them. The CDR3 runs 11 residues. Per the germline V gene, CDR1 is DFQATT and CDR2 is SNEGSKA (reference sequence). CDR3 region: CSARRSDTQYF. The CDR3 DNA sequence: TGCAGTGCCCGGCGGTCAGATACGCAGTATTTT.

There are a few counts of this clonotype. The CDR3: CASSLAGAFQETQYF. The CDR3 DNA reads TGTGCCAGCAGCTTAGCGGGGGCCTTCCAAGAGACCCAGTACTTC. The rearrangement joins TRBV7-2 to TRBJ2-5, with D maybe TRBD1 (6 bases). The CDR3 has 15 amino acids. V was clipped by 0 bases and J by 1 base, with 9 bases between them. From germline, CDR1 is SGHTA and CDR2 FQGNSA. The full variable domain, with the rest looked up from reference TRBV7-2 and TRBJ2-5, is GAGVSQSPSNKVTEKGKDVELRCDPISGHTALYWYRQSLGQGLEFLIYFQGNSAPDKSGLPSDRFSAERTGGSVSTLTIQRTQQEDSAVYLCASSLAGAFQETQYFGPGTRLLVL.